The entry below gives a single T cell receptor (beta chain) sequence along with its context. No antigen is known for it. Base-call qualities are not available, and no considerably larger clone is one nucleotide away. V is pruned by 6 bases and J by 5 bases, leaving 10 bases of the junction without a gene match. CDR1 WNHNN and CDR2 SYGVQD were looked up in the germline V gene (reference sequence). Measured from the cysteine to the phenylalanine, the CDR3 is 16 residues long. Only the CDR3 DNA is retained, 48 bases long and in frame from the first base. Library creation used RT-PCR. Sequenced on a NextSeq 550. TCRdb reworked the public reads: Q25 trimming with fastp, MiXCR clone assembly, productive beta chains retained. Each record represents a unique CDR3 protein, reported with the most common genes and DNA among its rows. This sample comprises several thousand distinct CDR3 sequences, more than 20% of them detected only once. Around 15% of the sample rests with the top ten.

These data belong to a study of patients and donors after allogeneic stem cell transplantation (TCRdb year 2020). The clonotype originates from a human donor who was either an allogeneic HSCT recipient or a stem cell or donor lymphocyte infusion donor (not recorded which). It is not recorded whose cells these are; they may come from a transplant donor. The sample comprised blood, either unsorted or a sorted T cell fraction (not recorded which). The rearranged chain carries TRBV10-1 and TRBJ2-3; TRBD2 aligns with 11 central bases. The nucleotide sequence reads TGCGCCAGCAGCTCCTCTGGGACTAGCGGATTAGATACGCAGTATTTT. This codes for CASSSSGTSGLDTQYF.